The 3 T cell receptor beta chains listed next were all sequenced from one sample in a study of cytomegalovirus exposure and HLA in healthy donors. Primers: 60 Vbeta forward and 13 Jbeta reverse. Here immunoSEQ multiplex PCR was the method, and the copy in TCRdb shows in-frame clones only, minus some. The sample consists of some 120,000 clones, around four fifths of them appearing once. What was sequenced was PBMCs. These receptors came from a woman aged 40 to 50 in good health and CMV-seronegative.

CDR3 sequence (DNA): TGTGCCAGCTCACCACCGGGAGGGCCGATTGCAGAGACCCAGTACTTC. Translating gives CASSPPGGPIAETQYF. The rearrangement links TRBV18 to TRBJ2-5, with 7 bases that match TRBD2. CDR1 is KGHSH, CDR2 LQKENI, per germline. Trimming cost V 0 bases and J 4 bases; bases outside gene matches: 8. This CDR3 region has 16 residues. The full variable domain, its missing parts supplied by reference TRBV18 and TRBJ2-5, is NAGVMQNPRHLVRRRGQEARLRCSPMKGHSHVYWYRQLPEEGLKFMVYLQKENIIDESGMPKERFSAEFPKEGPSILRIQQVVRGDSAAYFCASSPPGGPIAETQYFGPGTRLLVL.

The chain couples TRBV5-4 to TRBJ1-2; TRBD1 might be the D (6 bases). The CDR3 runs 14 residues. The germline V gene encodes CDR1 SGHNT and CDR2 YYREEE (reference sequence). Trimming cost V 4 bases and J 4 bases, with 14 bases left between them. CDR3 bases: TGTGCCAGCAGCCCAAGGACAGAGTTCTATGGCTACACCTTC. Amino acids: CASSPRTEFYGYTF. The full variable domain, rest sourced from reference TRBV5-4 and TRBJ1-2, is ETGVTQSPTHLIKTRGQQVTLRCSSQSGHNTVSWYQQALGQGPQFIFQYYREEENGRGNFPPRFSGLQFPNYSSELNVNALELDDSALYLCASSPRTEFYGYTFGSGTRLTVV.

Only one count was recorded for this clone. The gene calls are TRBV7-2 and TRBJ2-1; 9 bases agree with TRBD2. Germline CDR1 and CDR2: SGHTA and FQGNSA. The CDR3 totals 19 residues. After removal of 1 base from V and 1 base from J, the junction contained 11 bases not matched to a gene. CDR3 DNA: TGTGCCAGCAGCTTAGAATGGAGGTTCGCGGGAGGGTCCTACAATGAGCAGTTCTTC. This translates into CASSLEWRFAGGSYNEQFF.